This TCR beta chain appears in the sequencing data of a study of graft-versus-host responses after intestinal transplantation. Irradiated, violet-dye-labeled stimulators (roughly 200,000) were plated alongside roughly 200,000 CFSE-labeled responders. CDR1 is LNHDA, CDR2 SQIVND, per germline (reference sequence). The CDR3 is 15 residues long. Deletions cut 6 bases from V and 0 bases from J, with 12 bases between. Findings of the study overall: GvH clone levels peaked in circulation, and this peak was associated with early post-transplant HvG declines. GvH clones appeared in recipient marrow, some first in ileum or blood.

Profiled with immunoSEQ multiplex PCR; TCRdb holds only in-frame clones, not every one. Seen here are about 15,000 clones, 30% to 40% observed once, and the top ten hold approximately 15%. Sequencing was performed on alloreactive CD8+ T cells from a mixed lymphocyte reaction culture, taken before intestinal transplant. Subset here: CFSE-low proliferating T cells sorted from roughly 6-day pre-transplant mixed lymphocyte reaction (GvH or HvG direction). The sequence was obtained from a human patient who received an intestinal transplant. The chain has TRBV19 and TRBJ2-1, with D hard to call. CDR3 nucleotides: TGTGCCAGTAGGGCGCCCTACAGCTCCTACAATGAGCAGTTCTTC. Translating gives CASRAPYSSYNEQFF.